These 14 T cell receptor beta chains originate from one sample sequenced in a study of tumor-infiltrating lymphocytes in primary liver carcinoma. With around 490 ng total RNA as template and a constant-region primer, TCR beta cDNA was made. Libraries for TCR beta were built through three nested multiplex PCR rounds, which together made up a slightly modified ARM-PCR procedure. Two initial PCR rounds of around 9 cycles each paired TRBV1-TRBV30 forward primers with a C-beta reverse primer. Via MiXCR, TCRdb re-called the multiplex PCR reads, giving one row per CDR3 protein. The table records about 19,000 distinct CDR3 sequences, over 70% of them present only once. Co-extraction of both nucleic acids (RNA and DNA) used about 18-31 mg of unsorted bulk tissue. Source material: liver tumor tissue from sampling region 4. Sample subset: tumor region T4, right-lateral pole. Receptors originate from a woman aged 25 to 39 with primary liver carcinoma and hepatitis B virus infection.

Remarks on this clonotype: With a much larger clone just one base away, this may be a read error. The J gene is TRBJ2-1, the V gene TRBV6-5, with a possible D match to TRBD1 (7 bases). The germline V gene encodes CDR1 MNHEY and CDR2 SVGAGI. This CDR3 has 17 amino acids. This chain's CDR3 is CTSSYSFGGQSMNEQFF. DNA for the CDR3: TGTACCAGCAGTTACTCTTTCGGGGGACAGTCTATGAATGAGCAGTTCTTC.

This clonotype is deemed medium-sized. The chain carries TRBV7-9 and TRBJ2-2; D unclear. CDR1 is SEHNR and CDR2 is FQNEAQ in the germline V gene (reference sequence). V gave up 1 base and J gave up 5 bases, with 2 bases separating them. The length of the CDR3 is 12 residues. The CDR3 DNA reads TGTGCCAGCAGCTTAGGAACCGGGGAGCTGTTTTTT. It codes for CASSLGTGELFF.

The genes are TRBV6-1 and TRBJ2-7; D gene uncertain. The CDR3 loop spans 15 amino acids. V dropped 6 bases and J dropped 2 bases, with 17 bases sitting between them. Germline values: CDR1 MNHNS, CDR2 SASEGT. The CDR3 nucleotides read TGTGCCAGCAGCCGAGAAGACACGAGCCCCTACGAGCAGTACTTC. Translating it yields CASSREDTSPYEQYF.

Turning to this clonotype: Mismatch with germline at one junction end may stem from a read error. The chain has TRBV10-3 and TRBJ1-4; possibly TRBD1 for D (5 bases). CDR1 and CDR2 from the germline V gene are ENHRY and SYGVKD. There are 14 residues in the CDR3. The CDR3 coding sequence is TGTGCAATCAGTGGACTCGGGGCGCGGGGAAAACTGTTTTTT. Translating it yields CAISGLGARGKLFF.

This clonotype appeared many times. The chain couples TRBV11-2 to TRBJ2-7; a weak D match, TRBD1 (5 bases). Trimming removed 5 bases from V and 0 bases from J, with 11 bases in between. Germline assignment: CDR1 SGHAT and CDR2 FQNNGV. The CDR3 extends over 14 amino acids. The CDR3 DNA reads TGTGCCAGCAGCCCTAACAGGAACTCCTACGAGCAGTACTTC. It specifies CASSPNRNSYEQYF.

Of note for this clonotype: One junction end does not reproduce the germline sequence, and a read error may be involved. J is TRBJ2-6 and V is TRBV4-2; tentatively, D is TRBD1 (5 bases). The CDR3 totals 15 residues. From germline, CDR1 is LGHNA and CDR2 YNFKEQ. In nucleotides, the CDR3 is TGTGCCAGTAGCCATGTGGATTCTGGGGCCAGCGTCCTGACTTTC. Its translation is CASSHVDSGASVLTF.

Points on this clonotype: No conserved phenylalanine or tryptophan ends this CDR3, so it is likely a read error. The chain joins TRBV11-1 to TRBJ2-2; 7 nucleotides align to TRBD2. This CDR3 is built from 16 residues. Germline values: CDR1 SGHAT, CDR2 FQDESV (reference sequence). The DNA of the CDR3 is TGTGCCGGCAGCAGGGTTATGGCGGGGGTGTCCGGGGAGCTGTTTTCT. It translates to CAGSRVMAGVSGELFS.

This clonotype was found many times. The V call is TRBV11-2, the J call TRBJ2-3; D gene unclear. Trimming removed 0 bases from V and 4 bases from J, with 5 bases in between. Germline assignment: CDR1 SGHAT and CDR2 FQNNGV. The CDR3 contains 13 residues. The CDR3 protein is CASSLEPPDTQYF. CDR3 nucleotides: TGTGCCAGCAGCTTAGAACCCCCAGATACGCAGTATTTT.

As to this clonotype: The junction departs from germline at one end; a sequencing error may be responsible. The chain is built from TRBV11-2 and TRBJ2-2; D may be TRBD2 (5 bases). Germline assignment: CDR1 SGHAT and CDR2 FQNNGV. The CDR3 is 15 amino acids. The CDR3 region has the DNA TGTGCCAGCAGCTTAGATCGGACTGTAACCGGGGAGTTGTTTTTT. Amino acids: CASSLDRTVTGELFF.

To note about this clonotype: The CDR3 does not end in the conserved phenylalanine or tryptophan, so this is likely a read error. Because the CDR3's place on the DNA is in doubt, the DNA is left out and the CDR3 is given as listed by TCRdb. V is TRBV6-1 and J is TRBJ1-2. The CDR3 numbers 18 amino acids, ends counted. Germline V gene sequence: CDR1 MNHNS, CDR2 SASEGT. CDR3 sequence reads: CAGSERFLVLRSNYGYTL.

The J gene is TRBJ1-1, the V gene TRBV11-2; 8 bases line up with TRBD1. V lost 5 bases to trimming and J lost 2 bases; unmatched junction nucleotides: 22. The germline CDR1 and CDR2 sequences are SGHAT and FQNNGV. This CDR3 has 20 amino acids. CDR3: CASSVRGRGRKKWGNTEAFF. DNA for the CDR3: TGTGCCAGCAGCGTTCGGGGCAGGGGGCGCAAGAAGTGGGGTAACACTGAAGCTTTCTTT.

The gene calls are TRBV28 and TRBJ1-2, with unresolved D. Per the germline V gene, CDR1 is MDHEN and CDR2 is SYDVKM. This CDR3 spans 13 amino acids. Trimming stripped 2 bases from V and 14 bases from J, with 18 bases between. The CDR3 is CASSLTLWARATF. In DNA, the CDR3 is TGTGCCAGCAGTTTAACTCTCTGGGCACGGGCGACCTTC.

In the case of this clonotype: A single base separates this from a much larger clone, so it may be a read error. This rearrangement joins TRBV7-9 to TRBJ2-3; 7 bases align to TRBD2. Germline V gene sequence: CDR1 SEHNR, CDR2 FQNEAQ (reference sequence). This CDR3 spans 16 amino acids. The CDR3 protein is CVSSLYGTTSTDTQYF. CDR3 bases: TGTGTCAGCAGCTTGTACGGGACTACTAGCACAGATACGCAGTATTTT.

In the case of this clonotype: This likely comes from a read error, as the CDR3 has no conserved phenylalanine or tryptophan at its end. The limits of the CDR3 on the DNA are not certain, so only TCRdb's listed CDR3 is given. J is TRBJ2-1 and V is TRBV29-1; TRBD1, as called in the table, went unchecked against the DNA. Both ends counted, the CDR3 spans 13 residues. Germline CDR1 is SQVTM and CDR2 is ANQGSEA. The CDR3 is CSAGRQGTNEQSL.